Listed here are 21 T cell receptor beta chains from one sample, sequenced in a study of neoadjuvant anti-PD-1 for oral cavity cancer. Some clones are missing from TCRdb's copy, which holds only in-frame ones; the method was immunoSEQ multiplex PCR. The sample includes 20,000 to 30,000 clones, about 30% seen only once; the top ten take about 17%. Described time point: after neoadjuvant nivolumab, at surgical resection. Sequences were derived from tumor tissue, sampled after nivolumab (anti-PD-1) treatment. The receptors stem from a person aged 35-79 years with oral cavity squamous cell carcinoma.

This clone was detected a few times. V and J are TRBV5-1 and TRBJ1-3, with 7 bases aligning to TRBD1. Trimming at V came to 6 bases and at J to 0 bases, leaving 3 bases not matched to a gene. The germline gives CDR1 SGHRS, CDR2 YFSETQ. The CDR3 length is 14 residues. The CDR3 reads CASNSGGSGNTIYF. The CDR3, as DNA: TGCGCCAGCAACTCAGGGGGCTCTGGAAACACCATATATTTT. Based on the CDR3 plus reference TRBV5-1 and TRBJ1-3, the full variable domain is KAGVTQTPRYLIKTRGQQVTLSCSPISGHRSVSWYQQTPGQGLQFLFEYFSETQRNKGNFPGRFSGRQFSNSRSEMNVSTLELGDSALYLCASNSGGSGNTIYFGEGSWLTVV.

This clone was detected ten times or more. The genes are TRBV4-2 and TRBJ1-2, with D perhaps TRBD1 (5 bases). There are 14 residues in the CDR3. V dropped 0 bases and J dropped 4 bases, with 9 bases sitting between them. Per the germline V gene, CDR1 is LGHNA and CDR2 is YNFKEQ. The CDR3 reads CASSQDRDVYGYTF. In DNA form, the CDR3 reads TGTGCCAGCAGCCAAGATAGGGACGTCTATGGCTACACCTTC.

This clone was detected only a few times. The V call is TRBV29-1, the J call TRBJ2-3; D might be TRBD2 (5 bases). Between the trimmed V and J ends, which lost 3 bases and 5 bases, there was a span of 12 bases. The CDR3 runs 13 residues. Germline CDR1 reads SQVTM; CDR2 reads ANQGSEA. DNA for the CDR3: TGCAGCGTTGACTCAGGCGGGCGAGATACGCAGTATTTT. As protein: CSVDSGGRDTQYF.

This clone was observed a handful of times. The chain joins TRBV10-3 to TRBJ1-5; a weak D match, TRBD1 (5 bases). Germline CDR1 is ENHRY and CDR2 is SYGVKD. Trimming took off 8 bases at V and 4 bases at J, with 15 bases between the two ends. This CDR3 has 14 residues. The CDR3 loop reads CAIGSGGANQPQHF. Here the CDR3 DNA reads TGTGCCATCGGGAGCGGCGGGGCTAATCAGCCCCAGCATTTT.

This chain connects TRBV30 to TRBJ1-4, with 8 bases matching TRBD1. Per germline, CDR1 GTSNPN and CDR2 SVGIG (reference sequence). Germline trimming cut 3 bases from V and 10 bases from J; bases unmatched to any gene: 7. The CDR3 has 13 amino acids. DNA of the CDR3: TGTGCCTGGAGCAGAGGACAGGGCGGAAAACTGTTTTTT. Encoded protein: CAWSRGQGGKLFF.

J is TRBJ1-1 and V is TRBV5-1; D not resolved. Germline CDR1 is SGHRS and CDR2 is YFSETQ. With 0 bases removed from V and 0 bases from J, the gap between germline ends came to 3 bases. This CDR3 contains 13 residues. The chain's CDR3 is CASSLALNTEAFF. The CDR3 coding sequence is TGCGCCAGCAGCTTGGCCCTGAACACTGAAGCTTTCTTT.

V and J are TRBV5-1 and TRBJ2-5, with 10 positions matching TRBD2. V gave up 0 bases and J gave up 0 bases; unmatched junction bases: 5. Germline CDR1 reads SGHRS; CDR2 reads YFSETQ. This CDR3 contains 17 residues. DNA for the CDR3: TGCGCCAGCAGCTTGGGTCCTAGCGGGGGAGACCAAGAGACCCAGTACTTC. It yields the protein CASSLGPSGGDQETQYF. Drawing the rest from reference TRBV5-1 and TRBJ2-5, the complete variable domain is KAGVTQTPRYLIKTRGQQVTLSCSPISGHRSVSWYQQTPGQGLQFLFEYFSETQRNKGNFPGRFSGRQFSNSRSEMNVSTLELGDSALYLCASSLGPSGGDQETQYFGPGTRLLVL.

The chain recombines TRBV7-9 with TRBJ1-1; TRBD1 matches 9 bases. J was trimmed by 7 bases and V by 5 bases; bases with no gene match: 8. This CDR3 is built from 14 residues. Germline loops: CDR1 SEHNR, CDR2 FQNEAQ (reference sequence). The DNA of the CDR3 is TGTGCCAGCAGCCGCAACGCGGGACAGGGTGAAGCTTTCTTT. Encoded protein: CASSRNAGQGEAFF.

V usage is TRBV4-2 and J usage is TRBJ2-7; D assignment may be TRBD1 or TRBD2 (6 bases each). From germline, CDR1 is LGHNA and CDR2 YNFKEQ. The CDR3 sequence is 15 residues long. Trimming took off 4 bases at V and 9 bases at J, with 22 bases between the two ends. This CDR3 is CASSLLGGSLGGQYF. The CDR3 coding sequence is TGTGCCAGCAGCCTCCTGGGGGGCTCTCTCGGAGGGCAGTACTTC.

At least ten counts were recorded for this clone. This chain connects TRBV30 to TRBJ1-5; 8 bases map to TRBD1. This CDR3 has 13 amino acids. Germline V gene lookup returns CDR1 GTSNPN and CDR2 SVGIG (reference sequence). V was clipped by 2 bases and J by 6 bases; unmatched bases: 3. CDR3 in DNA: TGTGCCTGGAGTTACGGACAGGGTCAGCCCCAGCATTTT. Its translation is CAWSYGQGQPQHF.

The CDR3 DNA reads as TGTGCCAGCAGCTTGAATGCCTGGCAGGGGGTGCGAGAGCAGTACTTC. It is translated as CASSLNAWQGVREQYF. J is TRBJ2-7 and V is TRBV5-4; 7 bases fit TRBD1. CDR3 length: 16 residues. Germline-derived CDR1 and CDR2 are SGHNT and YYREEE (reference sequence). V gave up 1 base and J gave up 7 bases; unmatched junction bases: 14.

This chain uses TRBV5-6 with TRBJ2-1; no clear D gene. The CDR3 is 11 amino acids. Germline CDR1 SGHDT, CDR2 YYEEEE. Trimming removed 4 bases from V and 7 bases from J, with 6 bases in between. CDR3 nucleotides: TGTGCCAGCAGCCGACATAATGAGCAGTTCTTC. Translation gives CASSRHNEQFF.

Sample share makes this clone medium-sized. The junction shows a germline mismatch at one end, possibly a read error. CDR3 bases: TGTGCTAGCAGTTCAGGACAGGGGGCCGGTGAAAAACTGTTTTTT. Translated, it gives CASSSGQGAGEKLFF. The chain has TRBV7-7 and TRBJ1-4; 11 bases align to TRBD1. Germline V gene data show CDR1 as SSHAT and CDR2 as FNYEAQ (reference sequence). The CDR3 runs 15 residues.

In its sample, this clone was seen many times. The chain carries TRBV9 and TRBJ2-5; 13 bases line up with TRBD2. The V and J ends lost 4 bases and 5 bases, in that order; junction bases with no gene match: 8. The V gene's germline CDR1 is SGDLS and CDR2 YYNGEE. The CDR3 consists of 16 residues. The CDR3 nucleotides are TGTGCCAGCAGCCCCCGGACTAGCGGGAGTGGGGAGACCCAGTACTTC. It yields the protein CASSPRTSGSGETQYF. Using reference TRBV9 and TRBJ2-5 for the parts outside the CDR3, the full variable domain is DSGVTQTPKHLITATGQRVTLRCSPRSGDLSVYWYQQSLDQGLQFLIQYYNGEERAKGNILERFSAQQFPDLHSELNLSSLELGDSALYFCASSPRTSGSGETQYFGPGTRLLVL.

This rearrangement joins TRBV29-1 to TRBJ2-5; D unclear. This CDR3 has 14 amino acids. V lost 2 bases and J 1 base, leaving 11 bases between the germline ends. Germline CDR1 and CDR2: SQVTM and ANQGSEA. CDR3 DNA sequence: TGCAGCGTTGAAATTTTCAGGTCCCAAGAGACCCAGTACTTC. Amino acids: CSVEIFRSQETQYF.

This clone showed up just a few times. The J gene is TRBJ2-2, the V gene TRBV7-3, with a possible D match to TRBD2 (5 bases). V shed 3 bases and J shed 8 bases, with 10 bases lying between them. CDR3 length: 13 amino acids. Germline V gene sequence: CDR1 SGHTA, CDR2 FQGTGA. For the CDR3, the DNA is TGTGCCAGCAGCTTGAGGGCTCAGGGGGAGCTGTTTTTT. This sequence encodes CASSLRAQGELFF.

This clone was picked up many times. The chain couples TRBV7-2 to TRBJ2-7; 11 nucleotides align to TRBD2. Germline CDR1 is SGHTA and CDR2 is FQGNSA. CDR3 length: 15 amino acids. V shed 2 bases and J 4 bases; nucleotides not matched to a gene: 4. CDR3 sequence: CASSLTGLADYEQYF. CDR3 coding DNA: TGTGCCAGCAGCTTAACGGGACTAGCGGATTACGAGCAGTACTTC.

The rearrangement links TRBV2 to TRBJ1-2; D might be TRBD1 (6 bases). Germline-derived CDR1 and CDR2 are SNHLY and FYNNEI. The CDR3 loop spans 15 amino acids. V shed 3 bases and J shed 2 bases, with 13 bases lying between them. CDR3 sequence reads: CASSDYPGANYGYTF. In nucleotides, the CDR3 is TGTGCCAGCAGTGATTACCCAGGGGCCAACTATGGCTACACCTTC.

V usage is TRBV4-1 and J usage is TRBJ2-1; 14 bases are a match to TRBD2. The CDR3 has 16 amino acids. Per the germline V gene, CDR1 is MGHRA and CDR2 is YSYEKL. Losses at the gene ends were 1 base for V and 8 bases for J; bases not matched to a gene: 4. This CDR3 reads CASSQGLAGGRDEQFF. The CDR3 coding sequence is TGCGCCAGCAGCCAAGGACTAGCGGGAGGGCGAGATGAGCAGTTCTTC.

This chain uses TRBV7-8 with TRBJ1-2; D uncertain. V was clipped by 5 bases and J by 0 bases, with 19 bases between them. The CDR3 has 17 residues. Germline CDR1 is SGHVS and CDR2 is FQNEAQ. The CDR3 loop reads CASSPVFRQTTNYGYTF. The CDR3 DNA reads as TGTGCCAGCAGCCCCGTTTTTAGGCAGACCACTAACTATGGCTACACCTTC.

The chain has TRBV2 and TRBJ1-5; D gene ambiguous. This CDR3 has 15 amino acids. Germline loops: CDR1 SNHLY, CDR2 FYNNEI. With 7 bases removed from V and 2 bases from J, the gap between germline ends came to 15 bases. This chain's CDR3 is CASTLGVGGNQPQHF. The CDR3 bases are TGTGCCAGCACCTTGGGCGTGGGTGGCAATCAGCCCCAGCATTTT.